The entry that follows covers one T cell receptor (beta chain) sequence. This sample is part of a study of blood T cell repertoires in COVID-19. Study at large: Whether acute or convalescent, the COVID-19 samples came from the United States, Italy and Spain. In each case, the material was cDNA or gDNA derived from T cells, B-cell-depleted T cells, or PBMCs.

V shed 5 bases and J 8 bases; nucleotides not matched to a gene: 14. The CDR3 has 17 amino acids. Germline V CDR1 and CDR2: LNHDA, SQIVND (reference sequence). Under the authors' procedure: Researchers report that nucleated cell counts were estimated from reference gene primer amplification. TCRdb keeps only in-frame clones here, not all; method: immunoSEQ multiplex PCR. The V and J calls and clone size are taken from that table; D and trimming were inferred from the DNA. The sample lists about 71,000 clones, about nine tenths seen once, with roughly 2% in the top ten. This receptor was obtained from a young man with acute or convalescent COVID-19. The J gene is TRBJ2-1, the V gene TRBV19; 11 bases line up with TRBD2. The sequencing input was peripheral blood. Written as DNA, the CDR3 is TGTGCCAGTAGTTCGCCTGGGTCTAGCGGGAGGCTTGATGAGCAGTTCTTC. Amino acids: CASSSPGSSGRLDEQFF.